This T cell receptor (beta chain) was identified during a study of cytomegalovirus exposure and HLA in healthy donors. About the research overall: A later analysis reported the 100 to 150 validation repertoires used the same platform as the 666 first-cohort repertoires.

Overall study findings and caveats: A few chains linked to CMV were shown in vitro to be specific for CMV antigens. Many donors carried some public TCRs, although rarity characterized most TCR sequences. Altogether, 170 or so TCR beta chains were recorded as cytomegalovirus-associated.

Repertoires were generated with immunoSEQ multiplex PCR, while TCRdb's copy carries only in-frame clones and drops some. The sample holds over 150,000 clones, roughly nine tenths seen once. A remark on this clone: Its antigen is unknown.

V lost 5 bases and J 4 bases, leaving 23 bases between the germline ends. Germline CDR1 is SEHNR and CDR2 is FQNEAQ (reference sequence). The CDR3 has 17 residues. This receptor was taken from a woman aged 25 to 39 in good health and CMV-seronegative. The sample was PBMCs. V usage is TRBV7-9 and J usage is TRBJ2-5; no firm D call. As DNA, the CDR3 is TGTGCCAGCAGCCCCCCCTTGCCGGGTGGGCCGGTAGAGACCCAGTACTTC. Its translation is CASSPPLPGGPVETQYF.